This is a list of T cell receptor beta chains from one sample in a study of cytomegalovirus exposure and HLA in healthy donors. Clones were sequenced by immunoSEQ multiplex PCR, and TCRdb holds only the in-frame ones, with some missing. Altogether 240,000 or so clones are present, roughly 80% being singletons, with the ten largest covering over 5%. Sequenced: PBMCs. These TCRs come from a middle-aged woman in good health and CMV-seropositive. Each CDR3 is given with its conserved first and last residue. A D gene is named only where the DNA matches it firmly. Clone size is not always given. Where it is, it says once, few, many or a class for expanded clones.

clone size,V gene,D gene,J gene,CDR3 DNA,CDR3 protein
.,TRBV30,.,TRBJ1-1,TGTGCCTGGAGTTTAAGCGTAGGTACTGAAGCTTTCTTT,CAWSLSVGTEAFF
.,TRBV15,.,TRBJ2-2,TGTGCCACCAGCTCACGGACAGCGAACACCGGGGAGCTGTTTTTT,CATSSRTANTGELFF
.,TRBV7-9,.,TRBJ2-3,TGTGCCAGCTCTATTATAGATACGCAGTATTTT,CASSIIDTQYF
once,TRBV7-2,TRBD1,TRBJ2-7,TGTGCCAGCAGCTTAATCCCCGCCGGGACAGGTAACGAGCAGTACTTC,CASSLIPAGTGNEQYF
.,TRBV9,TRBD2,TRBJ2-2,TGTGCCAGCAGCCCTCGAGCGGGAGGGCCCGGGGAGCTGTTTTTT,CASSPRAGGPGELFF
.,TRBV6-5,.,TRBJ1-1,TGTGCCAGCAGTTACTCAGGACTTCTCACTGAAGCTTTCTTT,CASSYSGLLTEAFF
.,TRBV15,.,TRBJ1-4,TGTGCCACCAGCAGAGGGGTTCAGGGTTCCGAAAAACTGTTTTTT,CATSRGVQGSEKLFF
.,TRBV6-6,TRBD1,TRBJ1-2,TGTGCCAGCGGCAAGACAGGGTTGGGCGGCTACACCTTC,CASGKTGLGGYTF
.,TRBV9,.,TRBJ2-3,TGTGCCAGCAGCGTACAGGGTTTTGGCACAGATACGCAGTATTTT,CASSVQGFGTDTQYF
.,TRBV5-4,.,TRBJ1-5,TGTGCCAGCAGCCTAGAGAGCAATCAGCCCCAGCATTTT,CASSLESNQPQHF
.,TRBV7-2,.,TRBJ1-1,TGTGCCAGCAGCCCGGGGTGGGATCACACTGAAGCTTTCTTT,CASSPGWDHTEAFF
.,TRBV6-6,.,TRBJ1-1,TGTGCCAGCATTGTACACCCGAACACTGAAGCTTTCTTT,CASIVHPNTEAFF
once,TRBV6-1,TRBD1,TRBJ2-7,TGTGCCAGCAGTGAAGACAGGGGTGGGACCTACGAGCAGTACTTC,CASSEDRGGTYEQYF
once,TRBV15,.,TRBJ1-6,TGTGCCACCAGCAGAGGTCGGGGTTTGGGTTCACCCCTCCACTTT,CATSRGRGLGSPLHF
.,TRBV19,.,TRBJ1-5,TGTGCCAGTACCAGACCGAATAGCGGTCAGCCCCAGCATTTT,CASTRPNSGQPQHF
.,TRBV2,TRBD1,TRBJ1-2,TGTGCCAGCAGTCTTCGGGACAGGGATGGCTACACCTTC,CASSLRDRDGYTF
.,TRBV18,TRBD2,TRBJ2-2,TGTGCCAGCTCACCAGGACCGGGACTAGCGGGAGGGAACACCGGGGAGCTGTTTTTT,CASSPGPGLAGGNTGELFF